The 19 T cell receptor beta chains reported below all come from one sample, sequenced in a study of shared clonotypes between healthy human individuals. Only in-frame clones appear in the TCRdb table, and some are missing; sequencing was by immunoSEQ multiplex PCR. Among roughly 1,000,000 clones listed, around 78% were seen once. Sequenced sample: memory CD4+ T cells from PBMCs. Documented subset: CD45RA-negative fraction. These TCRs come from a man aged 18 to 29 in good health. Some clones in this sample may be carry-over from other donors' samples.

The chain combines TRBV5-1 with TRBJ1-2; D unresolved. The CDR3 extends over 14 amino acids. Trimming shortened V by 0 bases and J by 5 bases, and 11 bases separated the two germline ends. Looked up from germline, CDR1 is SGHRS and CDR2 is YFSETQ. DNA for the CDR3: TGCGCCAGCAGCTTGGGAGACCAGTCTTATGGCTACACCTTC. Translating gives CASSLGDQSYGYTF.

The V and J genes are TRBV7-2 and TRBJ2-7; D unresolved. Trimming pared 5 bases from V and 0 bases from J, leaving 11 bases between. Germline lookup yields CDR1 SGHTA and CDR2 FQGNSA. The CDR3 sequence is 14 residues long. The CDR3, as DNA: TGTGCCAGCAGCCAAGACACGAGCTCCTACGAGCAGTACTTC. This codes for CASSQDTSSYEQYF.

This clone was recorded a few times. The rearrangement links TRBV20-1 to TRBJ1-5; no clear D gene. Germline assignment: CDR1 DFQATT and CDR2 SNEGSKA (reference sequence). V shed 6 bases and J shed 4 bases, with 7 bases lying between them. The CDR3 has 11 amino acids. CDR3 coding DNA: TGCAGTGCAGGGTGGAATCAGCCCCAGCATTTT. Translating it yields CSAGWNQPQHF.

The chain couples TRBV2 to TRBJ1-3; TRBD1 is a possible D gene (5 bases). Trimming left V 7 bases short and J 1 base short, with 11 bases between. This CDR3 has 14 amino acids. CDR1 is SNHLY and CDR2 is FYNNEI in the germline V gene. The CDR3 DNA sequence: TGTGCCAGCACCTGGGGGGGGTCTGGAAACACCATATATTTT. Protein sequence: CASTWGGSGNTIYF.

The chain combines TRBV7-3 with TRBJ2-5; 11 bases match TRBD1. The CDR3 has 15 residues. V gave up 0 bases and J gave up 5 bases; unmatched junction bases: 2. Germline V gene sequence: CDR1 SGHTA, CDR2 FQGTGA. CDR3 protein: CASSLTRDRGETQYF. CDR3 DNA sequence: TGTGCCAGCAGCTTAACAAGGGACAGGGGGGAGACCCAGTACTTC.

The rearrangement joins TRBV7-8 to TRBJ1-2; D is unresolved. This CDR3 is built from 12 residues. Trimming removed 5 bases at V and 8 bases at J, with 12 bases between. Germline lookup yields CDR1 SGHVS and CDR2 FQNEAQ. CDR3 DNA sequence: TGTGCCAGCAGCCCTATATCCGGCGGCTACACCTTC. This sequence encodes CASSPISGGYTF.

As regards this clone: A single base separates this from a much larger clone, so it may be a read error. The CDR3 loop reads CASGSYEQYF. CDR3 DNA sequence: TGTGCCAGCGGGTCCTACGAGCAGTACTTC. The chain recombines TRBV7-8 with TRBJ2-7; D unresolved. Germline V gene sequence: CDR1 SGHVS, CDR2 FQNEAQ. V lost 8 bases, J lost 1 base, and 3 bases lay in between. The length of the CDR3 is 10 residues.

This chain connects TRBV10-3 to TRBJ1-5; 8 bases map to TRBD1. With 2 bases clipped from V and 7 bases from J, the junction kept 7 bases outside the gene matches. In germline, CDR1 is ENHRY, CDR2 SYGVKD. This CDR3 is built from 15 residues. The CDR3, as DNA: TGTGCCATCAGTGAGCAATCTACAGGGGGGCAGCCCCAGCATTTT. As protein: CAISEQSTGGQPQHF.

This clone turned up a few times. The CDR3 protein is CASTRTSSSVGADTQYF. The CDR3 nucleotides read TGTGCCAGCACTAGGACTAGTTCGTCTGTCGGTGCAGATACGCAGTATTTT. J is TRBJ2-3 and V is TRBV27, with TRBD2 identical over 7 bases. V shed 7 bases, J shed 4 bases, and the junction held 17 bases outside the gene matches. The CDR3 has 17 residues. Looked up from germline, CDR1 is MNHEY and CDR2 is SMNVEV (reference sequence).

V gene TRBV6-1 combines with J gene TRBJ2-3, with TRBD1 matching 7 bases. This CDR3 region has 16 residues. CDR1 is MNHNS, CDR2 SASEGT, per germline. The ends lost 0 bases at V and 6 bases at J; junction bases unmatched: 9. DNA for the CDR3: TGTGCCAGCAGTGAAGCGGGGCTTGCCAGGGGGGATACGCAGTATTTT. Protein sequence: CASSEAGLARGDTQYF.

This clone has more than one count but fewer than ten. The chain has TRBV19 and TRBJ1-1; D possibly corresponds to TRBD1 (5 bases). Trimming removed 2 bases at V and 0 bases at J, with 7 bases between. CDR1 is LNHDA and CDR2 is SQIVND in the germline V gene (reference sequence). The CDR3 is 14 amino acids. The CDR3 coding sequence is TGTGCCAGTAGTATAAGACAGTTGAACACTGAAGCTTTCTTT. Its translation: CASSIRQLNTEAFF.

The chain recombines TRBV6-4 with TRBJ2-1; 11 bases agree with TRBD2. V was pared by 1 base and J by 12 bases, with 8 bases of the junction left unmatched. This CDR3 spans 15 amino acids. The germline gives CDR1 MRHNA, CDR2 SNTAGT. In DNA form, the CDR3 reads TGTGCCAGCAGTGACTTCGGGACTAGCGGACCTAGGCAGTTCTTC. It yields the protein CASSDFGTSGPRQFF.

The rearrangement links TRBV7-9 to TRBJ1-2; TRBD1 aligns across 11 bases. V was pared by 0 bases and J by 6 bases, with 0 bases of the junction left unmatched. Germline V gene sequence: CDR1 SEHNR, CDR2 FQNEAQ (reference sequence). The length of the CDR3 is 14 residues. The CDR3 region has the DNA TGTGCCAGCAGCTTAGCGGACAGGGGGCATGGCTACACCTTC. It encodes CASSLADRGHGYTF.

A remark on this clone: Additional DNA sequences in this sample encode the identical CDR3. V and J are TRBV2 and TRBJ2-5; TRBD1 matches at 8 bases. J gave up 3 bases and V 3 bases, and 3 bases lay outside the gene matches. CDR1 is SNHLY and CDR2 is FYNNEI in the germline V gene. This CDR3 comprises 14 residues. This CDR3 is CASSERTGKETQYF. As DNA, the CDR3 is TGTGCCAGCAGTGAGAGGACAGGGAAAGAGACCCAGTACTTC.

The chain uses TRBV2 and TRBJ1-4; TRBD1 aligns across 7 bases. Germline V gene lookup returns CDR1 SNHLY and CDR2 FYNNEI. The CDR3 sequence is 13 residues long. After removal of 6 bases from V and 6 bases from J, the junction contained 4 bases not matched to a gene. As DNA, the CDR3 is TGTGCCAGCAGGACAGGGTCCGATGAAAAACTGTTTTTT. Translating it yields CASRTGSDEKLFF.

This clone has a single count. The V and J genes are TRBV5-1 and TRBJ2-2; 9 positions match TRBD1. V shed 5 bases, J shed 3 bases, and the junction held 5 bases outside the gene matches. Germline V gene data show CDR1 as SGHRS and CDR2 as YFSETQ. The CDR3 has 15 amino acids. CDR3 coding DNA: TGCGCCAGCAGGGACACAGGGGGCTACACCGGGGAGCTGTTTTTT. This codes for CASRDTGGYTGELFF.

In regard to this clone: Other DNA sequences of this sample code for an identical CDR3. The rearrangement uses TRBV12-5 and TRBJ2-3; D gene uncertain. The CDR3 runs 13 residues. V lost 5 bases to trimming and J lost 1 base, with 7 bases between them. Germline loops: CDR1 LGHNT, CDR2 FRNRAP. The CDR3 DNA is TGTGCTAGTGGTCCTCTTGGCACAGATACGCAGTATTTT. As protein: CASGPLGTDTQYF.

The chain combines TRBV7-6 with TRBJ2-1; TRBD2 might be the D (6 bases). CDR3 length: 16 amino acids. Between the trimmed V and J ends, which lost 5 bases and 0 bases, there was a span of 14 bases. The germline gives CDR1 SGHVS, CDR2 FNYEAQ. CDR3 sequence (DNA): TGTGCCAGCAGCCCAGCGGGCGTTAGCTCCTACAATGAGCAGTTCTTC. Amino acid sequence: CASSPAGVSSYNEQFF. Complete variable domain (other parts from reference TRBV7-6 and TRBJ2-1): GAGVSQSPRYKVTKRGQDVALRCDPISGHVSLYWYRQALGQGPEFLTYFNYEAQQDKSGLPNDRFSAERPEGSISTLTIQRTEQRDSAMYRCASSPAGVSSYNEQFFGPGTRLTVL.

This clone has more than one count but fewer than ten. The genes are TRBV29-1 and TRBJ1-5; 7 bases align to TRBD1. The CDR3 is 13 amino acids. Germline V CDR1 and CDR2: SQVTM, ANQGSEA. Trimming took 8 bases from V and 5 from J; bases not matched to a gene: 9. For the CDR3, the DNA is TGCAGCTACCAACAGGGGCGGGATCAGCCCCAGCATTTT. It specifies CSYQQGRDQPQHF.